The source of this TCR beta chain is a study of blood T cells in healthy people across ages (dated by TCRdb to about 2015). As for the study more broadly: In model experiments, template switching captured roughly one uniquely barcoded TCR beta cDNA molecule for every two T cells. Using deep sequencing normalized with unique cDNA molecular identifiers, the study measured how TCR beta repertoire diversity changes with age. Donors were grouped into four age groups: young (average 16 years), middle-aged (less than 40), aged (roughly 67) and long-lived (about 90). Donors of different ages were randomly distributed across sequencing lanes to avoid experimental bias. The study analyzed two additional independent replicas of 1 million unique cDNA reads from the same blood draw for two donors, one aged 18 to 29 and one aged 80 or older. What the study reported, not specific to this receptor: Because donor CMV infection status was unknown, age-related changes in expanded clonotypes were potentially confounded. Observed TCR beta diversity per million T cells fell roughly linearly with age, and a significant reduction was already apparent by age around 40. Bulk unsorted PBMC profiling prevented conclusive comparison of naive and antigen-experienced compartments. Observed TCR beta diversity correlated strongly with the percentage of naive T cells measured by flow cytometry. Compared with the aged group, the long-lived group had more naive CD4+ T cells, fewer expanded clones and increased TCR diversity, suggesting age selection. Total diversity estimates from one million sequenced T cells were considered lower bounds and underestimates.

This clonotype occurred many times. Its antigen target is currently unknown. Base qualities are not at hand, and no much larger clone is one base apart. The donors were roughly 40 Caucasian individuals from Russia, aged roughly 6 to 95 years, who were systemically healthy. Roughly 11 milliliters of peripheral blood were drawn from each donor into EDTA-treated Vacutainer tubes. Ficoll-Paque density-gradient centrifugation was used to isolate PBMCs, with at least 6.5 million per sample. Total RNA, at least 5 micrograms per sample, was extracted from PBMCs with Trizol reagent. The percentages of naive CD45RAhigh/CD27high T cells were determined by flow cytometry on a PBMC aliquot from every donor. Libraries came from 5' RACE. The sample was run on an Illumina HiSeq 2500. A second PCR of about 7 to 12 cycles was performed with a sample-barcoded 5' primer and a J-beta primer mix. Each TCR beta cDNA molecule received a unique molecular identifier from a template-switch 5' adaptor carrying 12 random nucleotides. At least 3 million CDR3-containing paired-end reads were obtained from each sample. First-strand cDNA synthesis was performed from all RNA using the Mint cDNA synthesis kit, with priming by a TRBC-specific oligonucleotide. After uracil-DNA glycosylase treatment, a first 18-cycle PCR used universal primers M1SS and BC2_uni_R on all cDNA. Per the authors' processing: For normalization, 1 million high-quality reads, each with a distinct molecular identifier, were randomly selected from each sample. Instead of being binned into consensus sequences, reads with shared molecular identifiers were discarded. MiTCR, with a Q25 quality threshold and the strictest error-elimination algorithm, was used for CDR3 identification, clonotype clustering and error correction. Lower-bound total TCR beta diversity was estimated with a nonparametric unseen species model using Euler transformation. In TCRdb, the public reads were trimmed at Q25 with fastp and aligned with MiXCR, with productive beta chains retained. Rows matching on CDR3 protein sequence are summarized as one entry with the most common DNA and genes. For this entry, the V and J calls and clone size follow TCRdb and not the study's own pipeline. The sample data list around 800,000 distinct CDR3 sequences, and under 45% of these were observed just once. The top ten clonotypes cover 15% to 25% of the sample.

The sequence was collected from a man aged 60 to 69 in good health. The specimen sequenced was blood.

The nucleotide sequence is TGTGCCAGCAGCTTGGCCCTCCTTCCTAACTATGGCTACACCTTC. Translated, this is CASSLALLPNYGYTF. The chain is assembled from TRBV5-4 and TRBJ1-2, with no confident D gene call. From a lookup of the germline V gene (reference sequence), CDR1 and CDR2 are SGHNT and YYREEE. V is shortened by 0 bases, J by 0 bases, and the region joining them spans 9 bases. Including the terminal cysteine and phenylalanine, the CDR3 comprises 15 residues. Only the CDR3 part of the read is kept: 45 bases, read in frame from the first base. Extended through the reference TRBV5-4 and TRBJ1-2 proteins, this CDR3 yields the full variable domain: ETGVTQSPTHLIKTRGQQVTLRCSSQSGHNTVSWYQQALGQGPQFIFQYYREEENGRGNFPPRFSGLQFPNYSSELNVNALELDDSALYLCASSLALLPNYGYTFGSGTRLTVV.